The source of this T cell receptor (beta chain) is a study of CD8+ T cells in alopecia areata (dated by TCRdb to the late 2010s). Background for the entire study: The treated patients, all with moderate-to-severe alopecia areata, were enrolled in an open-label pilot trial of oral tofacitinib given at 5 to 10 mg twice daily. Tofacitinib was given for 6 to 18 months, followed by 6 months of follow-up off drug to assess delayed response and recurrence. The SALT score, which quantifies the percentage of affected scalp surface area, was used to measure disease severity in treated patients. The study used high-throughput TCRbeta sequencing to examine T cell clonal expansion in alopecia areata, in both the C3H/HeJ mouse model and human patients. In humans, TCRbeta sequencing was performed on scalp tissue and on sorted CD4+ and CD8+ peripheral blood T cells from healthy controls and from patients with patchy or totalis/universalis alopecia areata. Patients on tofacitinib were biopsied at baseline and after 4 and 24 weeks of treatment, and several of the patients also had a later scalp biopsy. Scalp clonality was compared across normal scalp (n=4), patchy alopecia areata scalp (n=8), and alopecia totalis/universalis scalp (n=8). RNA was extracted with the PAXgene miRNA kit for fixed scalp, the miRNeasy kit for PBMCs, and the RNeasy kit for mouse skin. TCRbeta CDR3 regions were amplified by immunoSEQ multiplex PCR using 35 Vbeta forward and 13 Jbeta reverse primers. What the research found in general, with its limitations: Scalp TCR repertoire analysis is complicated because resident alphabeta T cells in normal human skin are also sequenced, whereas mouse skin is dominated by gammadelta T cells. With tofacitinib, both scalp clonality and the number of expanded CD8+ clones among the top 100 scalp clones went down significantly. Because the treated cohort was small and had only one nonresponder, larger studies are needed to examine links between baseline CD8+ expansion and response. Compared with normal scalp, lesional scalp, particularly in alopecia totalis/universalis, had higher clonality and more expanded CD8+ clones, which suggests antigenic drive. Shared TCR sequences between patients were less evident than in mice, which may be partly attributable to HLA diversity in the patient population. Many expanded lesional clones were found to persist in scalp and blood during tofacitinib treatment, and relapse after treatment cessation may be partly explained by this persistence.

This clone has only a few counts. Its antigen is not yet known. No much larger clonotype is one base removed from it; base qualities were not supplied. CDR1 and CDR2 were assigned from the germline V gene as SQVTM and ANQGSEA. Reading from cysteine to phenylalanine, the CDR3 counts 18 amino acids. Only the CDR3 DNA stays, 54 bases, in frame from base 1. Ends trimmed: V by 6 bases, J by 1 base; bases unmatched to a gene: 15. Library generation was performed with the immunoSEQ multiplex PCR assay. RNA was extracted from all samples and reverse transcribed into cDNA, which served as template for TCR sequencing. SuperScript III was used to make first-strand cDNA, primed with a 2:1 mix of oligo-dT and random hexamers. A synthetic immune receptor repertoire was used to assess amplification bias, and residual bias was removed computationally. Under the source paper's analysis protocol: Raw reads were preprocessed to remove errors, and CDR3 was defined by IMGT conventions from the conserved cysteine to phenylalanine. Clonality was computed as 1 minus the Shannon entropy, with the entropy normalized by log2 of the number of productive unique TCRs. Scalp TCRbeta sequences were cross-referenced with sorted blood CD4 and CD8 repertoires so that the CD4 or CD8 identity of scalp clones could be inferred. TCRdb mirrors the immuneACCESS table, restricted to in-frame sequences. Some clones are absent from its copies; in checked studies, under half trace to an unresolved V gene, and the reason for the others is unknown. The DNA was the basis for D and trimming; V, J and clone size are from that table. This sample comprises about 250,000 clones, 50% to 75% of them detected only once. The biggest ten clones account for 0.93% of the sample.

Read against the paper, the sample's treatment or condition label means: oral pan-JAK inhibitor, 5-10 mg twice daily. Lesional scalp punch biopsies and peripheral blood were collected from alopecia areata patients. PBMCs were isolated by density centrifugation and stained for CD3, CD4 and CD8, and CD4+ and CD8+ T cells were sorted on a FACSAria. The specimen was CD4+ T cells sorted from blood, collected around week 54, from a patient treated with tofacitinib. This receptor chain uses TRBV29-1 and TRBJ2-6; 7 bases in the middle match TRBD2. This receptor was taken from a human donor with alopecia areata. The bases are TGCAGCGTCCTGGGGGAGGGTCAGGGAACGTCTGGGGCCAACGTCCTGACTTTC. Its coded protein is CSVLGEGQGTSGANVLTF.